This T cell receptor beta chain derives from a study of T cells after yellow fever vaccination. The overall study: Researchers used SMART-Seq v4 Ultra Low Input to prepare fractions that had low cell numbers.

General observations from the study: Most primary-vaccination clones reappeared after the booster (more than 95% CD4, around 88% CD8).

TCRdb passed the 5' RACE reads through MiXCR, listing each CDR3 protein once. Counted here are 60,000 or so distinct CDR3 sequences, roughly 6.9% occurring once; the ten biggest clones make up roughly two fifths. V was shortened by 2 bases and J by 3 bases, with 11 bases between the two germline ends. From germline, CDR1 is DFQATT and CDR2 SNEGSKA (reference sequence). CDR3 length: 13 residues. This clonotype was seen only a few times. The antigen is unknown. The receptor comes from a man between 18 and 29 years old who received the YFV17D yellow fever vaccine. The specimen was CD8+ T cells sorted from PBMCs, collected on the day of the first yellow fever vaccination. The chain has TRBV20-1 and TRBJ2-7; D is possibly TRBD1 or TRBD2 (6 bases each). As DNA, the CDR3 is TGCAGTGCTAGATTTGGGGGGCGCTACGAGCAGTACTTC. Translating gives CSARFGGRYEQYF.